The present entry profiles one T cell receptor (beta chain) with its context. RNA amounts of roughly 0.45 to 1 ug underwent reverse transcription with random hexamers. TCRdb processed the immunoSEQ multiplex PCR reads anew with MiXCR; each CDR3 protein has one entry. The table shows 250,000 or so distinct CDR3 sequences, with around 93% occurring only once. The data originate from a study of CD8 T cells in Susac syndrome. TCR beta sequencing covered blood CD8+ and CD4+ T cells. Both CD4+ and CD8+ T cells were negatively isolated, and TEMRA cells underwent FACS enrichment. The sequenced sample consisted of CD4+ T cells from PBMCs. The sequence derives from a human donor with multiple sclerosis.

The CDR3 here is CASRSGTAEAFF. CDR3 nucleotide sequence: TGTGCCAGCAGGTCCGGGACCGCCGAAGCTTTCTTT. The rearrangement uses TRBV27 and TRBJ1-1, with a weak D call TRBD1 (5 bases). The V end lost 6 bases, the J end lost 8 bases, and 13 bases lay between the germline ends. The CDR3 is made up of 12 amino acids. The germline CDR1 and CDR2 sequences are MNHEY and SMNVEV (reference sequence).